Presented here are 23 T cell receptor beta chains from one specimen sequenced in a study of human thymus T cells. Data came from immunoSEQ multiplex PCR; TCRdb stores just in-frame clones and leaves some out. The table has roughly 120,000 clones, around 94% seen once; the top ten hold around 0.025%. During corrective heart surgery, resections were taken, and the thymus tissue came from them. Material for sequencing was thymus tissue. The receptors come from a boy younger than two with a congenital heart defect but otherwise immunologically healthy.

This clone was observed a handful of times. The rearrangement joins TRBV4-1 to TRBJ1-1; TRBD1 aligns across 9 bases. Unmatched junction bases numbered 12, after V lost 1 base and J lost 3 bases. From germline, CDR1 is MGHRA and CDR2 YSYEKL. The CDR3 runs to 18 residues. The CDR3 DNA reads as TGCGCCAGCAGCCAAGTCAGGTGGACAGGGGATTATCACACTGAAGCTTTCTTT. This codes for CASSQVRWTGDYHTEAFF.

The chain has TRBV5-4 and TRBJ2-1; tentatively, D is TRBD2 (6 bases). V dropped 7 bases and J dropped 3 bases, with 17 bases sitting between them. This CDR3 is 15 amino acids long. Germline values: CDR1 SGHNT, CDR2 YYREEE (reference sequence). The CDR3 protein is CASSSEFSGYNEQFF. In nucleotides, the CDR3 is TGTGCCAGCTCGAGCGAGTTTAGCGGCTACAATGAGCAGTTCTTC.

The DNA of the CDR3 is TGTGCCAGCAGGTCAGGTACCGATCGGGCGGCCGATAATTCACCCCTCCACTTT. Translated: CASRSGTDRAADNSPLHF. This chain uses TRBV4-2 with TRBJ1-6, with D unclear. Trimming stripped 6 bases from V and 5 bases from J, with 23 bases between. Per the germline V gene, CDR1 is LGHNA and CDR2 is YNFKEQ. This CDR3 spans 18 amino acids.

This CDR3 is CASSYSRGENQPQHF. Here the CDR3 DNA reads TGTGCCAGCAGTTACTCGAGGGGGGAAAATCAGCCCCAGCATTTT. V gene TRBV6-5 combines with J gene TRBJ1-5; perhaps TRBD1 as D (6 bases). V lost 0 bases to trimming and J lost 4 bases, with 10 bases between them. CDR1 MNHEY and CDR2 SVGAGI come from the germline V gene. The CDR3 consists of 15 residues.

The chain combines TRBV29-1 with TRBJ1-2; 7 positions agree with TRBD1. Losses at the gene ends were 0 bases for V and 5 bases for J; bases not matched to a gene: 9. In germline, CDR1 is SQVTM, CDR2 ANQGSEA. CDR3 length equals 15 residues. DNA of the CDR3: TGCAGCGTTGAAGACCCAATCGGGACAGTATATGGCTACACCTTC. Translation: CSVEDPIGTVYGYTF. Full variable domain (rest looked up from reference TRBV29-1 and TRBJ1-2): SAVISQKPSRDICQRGTSLTIQCQVDSQVTMMFWYRQQPGQSLTLIATANQGSEATYESGFVIDKFPISRPNLTFSTLTVSNMSPEDSSIYLCSVEDPIGTVYGYTFGSGTRLTVV.

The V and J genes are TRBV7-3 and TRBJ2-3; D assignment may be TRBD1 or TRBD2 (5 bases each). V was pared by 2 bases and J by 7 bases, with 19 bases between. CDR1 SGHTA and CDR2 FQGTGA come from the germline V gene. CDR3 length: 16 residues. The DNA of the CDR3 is TGTGCCAGCAGCTTACGCCGGGACCCTCCCGAGAATACGCAGTATTTT. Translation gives CASSLRRDPPENTQYF.

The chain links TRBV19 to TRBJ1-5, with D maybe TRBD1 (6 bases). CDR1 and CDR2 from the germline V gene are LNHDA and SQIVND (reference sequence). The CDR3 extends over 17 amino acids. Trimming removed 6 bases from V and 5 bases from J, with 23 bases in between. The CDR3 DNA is TGTGCCAGTAGGCTCATTATAGGGGGAGGCCTCCATCAGCCCCAGCATTTT. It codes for CASRLIIGGGLHQPQHF.

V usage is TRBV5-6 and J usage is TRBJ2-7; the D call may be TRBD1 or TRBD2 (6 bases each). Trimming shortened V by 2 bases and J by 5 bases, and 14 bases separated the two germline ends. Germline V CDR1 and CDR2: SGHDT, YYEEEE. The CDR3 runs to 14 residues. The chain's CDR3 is CASSLSGAGHEQYF. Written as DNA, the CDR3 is TGTGCCAGCAGCTTATCGGGGGCTGGCCACGAGCAGTACTTC.

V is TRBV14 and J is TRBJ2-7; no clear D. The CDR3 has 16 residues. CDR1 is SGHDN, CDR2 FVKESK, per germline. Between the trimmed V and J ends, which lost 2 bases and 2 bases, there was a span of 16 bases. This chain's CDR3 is CASSQNPNSQPYEQYF. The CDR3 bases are TGTGCCAGCAGCCAAAACCCCAATTCCCAACCCTACGAGCAGTACTTC. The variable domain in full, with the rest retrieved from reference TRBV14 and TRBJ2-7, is EAGVTQFPSHSVIEKGQTVTLRCDPISGHDNLYWYRRVMGKEIKFLLHFVKESKQDESGMPNNRFLAERTGGTYSTLKVQPAELEDSGVYFCASSQNPNSQPYEQYFGPGTRLTVT.

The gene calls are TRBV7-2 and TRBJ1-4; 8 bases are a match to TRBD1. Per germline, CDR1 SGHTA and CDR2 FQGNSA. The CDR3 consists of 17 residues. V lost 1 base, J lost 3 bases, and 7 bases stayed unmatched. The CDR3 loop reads CASSLEGRGRANEKLFF. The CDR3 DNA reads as TGTGCCAGCAGCTTAGAAGGCAGGGGGCGTGCTAATGAAAAACTGTTTTTT.

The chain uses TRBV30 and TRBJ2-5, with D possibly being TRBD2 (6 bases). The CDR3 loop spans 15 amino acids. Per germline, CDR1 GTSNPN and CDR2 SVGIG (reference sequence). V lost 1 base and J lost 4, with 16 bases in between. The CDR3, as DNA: TGTGCCTGGAGTGCGGCGGGGTGGGGGTCAGAGACCCAGTACTTC. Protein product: CAWSAAGWGSETQYF.

The CDR3 nucleotides are TGCGCCAGCAGCACCCAGACCCAGCTCAGCACAGATACGCAGTATTTT. Translated: CASSTQTQLSTDTQYF. This chain joins TRBV5-1 and TRBJ2-3; no reliable D call. Trimming cost V 4 bases and J 0 bases, with 15 bases left between them. CDR1 SGHRS and CDR2 YFSETQ come from the germline V gene. This CDR3 spans 16 amino acids.

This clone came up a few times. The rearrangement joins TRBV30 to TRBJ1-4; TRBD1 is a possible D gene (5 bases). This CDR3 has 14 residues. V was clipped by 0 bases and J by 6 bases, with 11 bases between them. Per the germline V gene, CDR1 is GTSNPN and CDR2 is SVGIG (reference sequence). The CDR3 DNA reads TGTGCCTGGAGTGTAGCCAGGGTCTATGAAAAACTGTTTTTT. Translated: CAWSVARVYEKLFF.

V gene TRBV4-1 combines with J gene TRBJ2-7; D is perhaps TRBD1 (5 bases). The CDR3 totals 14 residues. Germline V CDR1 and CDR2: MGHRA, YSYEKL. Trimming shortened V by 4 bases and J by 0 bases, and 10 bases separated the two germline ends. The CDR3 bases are TGCGCCAGCAGCCGAGGACAAAGCTCCTACGAGCAGTACTTC. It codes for CASSRGQSSYEQYF.

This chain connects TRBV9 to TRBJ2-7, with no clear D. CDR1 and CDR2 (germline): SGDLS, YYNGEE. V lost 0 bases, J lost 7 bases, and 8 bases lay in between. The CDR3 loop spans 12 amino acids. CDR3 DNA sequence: TGTGCCAGCAGCGTAGATGGGGTTGAGCAGTACTTC. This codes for CASSVDGVEQYF.

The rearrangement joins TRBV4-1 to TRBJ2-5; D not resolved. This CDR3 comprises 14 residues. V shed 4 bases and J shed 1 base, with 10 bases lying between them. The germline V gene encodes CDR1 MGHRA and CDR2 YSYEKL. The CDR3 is CASSPRPLQETQYF. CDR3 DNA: TGCGCCAGCAGCCCTAGGCCCCTCCAAGAGACCCAGTACTTC.

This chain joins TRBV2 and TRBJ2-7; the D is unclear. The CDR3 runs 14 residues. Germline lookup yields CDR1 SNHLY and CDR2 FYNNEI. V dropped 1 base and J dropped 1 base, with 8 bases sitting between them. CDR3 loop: CASSEVGSSYEQYF. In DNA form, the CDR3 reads TGTGCCAGCAGTGAAGTTGGATCTTCCTACGAGCAGTACTTC.

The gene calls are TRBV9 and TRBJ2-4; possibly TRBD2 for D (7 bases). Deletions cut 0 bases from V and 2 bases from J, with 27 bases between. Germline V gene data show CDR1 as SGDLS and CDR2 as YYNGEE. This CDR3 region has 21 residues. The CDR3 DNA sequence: TGTGCCAGCAGCGTAGGCTCGGGGGGCAGGGAGAACGGGGTATCCAAAAACATTCAGTACTTC. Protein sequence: CASSVGSGGRENGVSKNIQYF.

The CDR3 is CASSMRPLNSPLHF. CDR3 in DNA: TGTGCCAGTAGTATGAGGCCTCTAAATTCACCCCTCCACTTT. The J gene is TRBJ1-6, the V gene TRBV19; D uncertain. The ends were cut back, 3 bases at V and 7 bases at J, with 10 bases in the middle. Germline values: CDR1 LNHDA, CDR2 SQIVND (reference sequence). The CDR3 loop spans 14 amino acids.

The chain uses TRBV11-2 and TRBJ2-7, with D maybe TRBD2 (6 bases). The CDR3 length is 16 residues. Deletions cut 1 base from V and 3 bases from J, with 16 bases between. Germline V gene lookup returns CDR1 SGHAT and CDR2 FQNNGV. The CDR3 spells CASSLGRGRDGYEQYF. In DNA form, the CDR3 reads TGTGCCAGCAGCTTAGGGAGGGGCAGGGATGGCTACGAGCAGTACTTC. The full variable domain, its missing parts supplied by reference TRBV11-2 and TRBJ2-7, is EAGVAQSPRYKIIEKRQSVAFWCNPISGHATLYWYQQILGQGPKLLIQFQNNGVVDDSQLPKDRFSAERLKGVDSTLKIQPAKLEDSAVYLCASSLGRGRDGYEQYFGPGTRLTVT.

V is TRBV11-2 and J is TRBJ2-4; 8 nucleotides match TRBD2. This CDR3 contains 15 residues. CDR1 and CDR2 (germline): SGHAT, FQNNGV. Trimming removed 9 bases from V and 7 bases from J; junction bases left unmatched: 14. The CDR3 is CASPRPGGNRNIQYF. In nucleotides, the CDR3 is TGTGCCAGTCCTCGTCCGGGGGGGAATAGGAACATTCAGTACTTC.

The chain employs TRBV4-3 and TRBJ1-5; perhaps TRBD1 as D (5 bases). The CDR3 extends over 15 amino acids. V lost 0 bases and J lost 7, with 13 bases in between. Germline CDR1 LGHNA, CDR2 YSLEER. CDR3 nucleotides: TGCGCCAGCAGCCAAGACAGGGCCTTCGGGCAGCCCCAGCATTTT. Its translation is CASSQDRAFGQPQHF.

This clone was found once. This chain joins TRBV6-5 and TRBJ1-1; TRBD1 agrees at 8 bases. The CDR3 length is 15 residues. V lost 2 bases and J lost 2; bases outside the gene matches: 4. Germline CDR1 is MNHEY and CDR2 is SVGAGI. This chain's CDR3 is CASSYQQGGNTEAFF. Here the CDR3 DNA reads TGTGCCAGCAGTTACCAACAGGGGGGAAACACTGAAGCTTTCTTT.